This T cell receptor beta chain was recorded in a study of cytomegalovirus exposure and HLA in healthy donors. Sequenced by immunoSEQ multiplex PCR; TCRdb stores in-frame clones only, minus some. The sample lists approximately 64,000 clones, roughly 89% occurring once. CDR3 length equals 13 residues. The V gene is TRBV21-1, the J gene TRBJ1-2. TRBV21-1 is a pseudogene segment. The source of this sequence is a young woman in good health and CMV-seronegative. Sequencing input: PBMCs. The CDR3 here is CASSIIREGGYTF. The CDR3 DNA follows: TGTGCCAGCAGCATCATCAGGGAGGGAGGCTACACCTTC.